This TCR beta chain originates from a study of blood T cell repertoires in COVID-19. The wider study: Acute and convalescent COVID-19 specimens originated in the United States, Italy and Spain. In each case, the material was cDNA or gDNA derived from T cells, B-cell-depleted T cells, or PBMCs.

In the original analysis: Cell counts per sample came from amplifying reference gene primers. This table comes from immunoSEQ multiplex PCR, and its TCRdb copy is limited to in-frame clones, with some not included. That table supplies the V and J calls and clone size; D and trimming were determined from the DNA. The sample yields 400,000 to 450,000 clones, approximately 90% seen once. Enrolled during active infection, Seattle patients were then followed longitudinally. V lost 7 bases and J lost 5, with 18 bases in between. Germline V gives CDR1 LNHDA, CDR2 SQIVND (reference sequence). The CDR3 has 15 amino acids.

V is TRBV19 and J is TRBJ1-5; D possibly corresponds to TRBD1 (6 bases). The TCR originated in a woman in her 50s with COVID-19, enrolled during active disease. The source material was peripheral blood. The CDR3 DNA reads TGTGCCAGTATGGTACAGGGTGAATTCGATCAGCCCCAGCATTTT. Protein: CASMVQGEFDQPQHF.